These 24 T cell receptor beta chains were all obtained from the same sample, sequenced in a study of blood T cell repertoires in COVID-19 (dated by TCRdb to the early 2020s). Libraries were built with the immunoSEQ multiplex PCR assay. TCRdb took this table from immuneACCESS and kept in-frame rearrangements with V and J called. Such tables lack part of the clones; where checked against another copy, unresolved V genes explain under half of the gap, and the rest is unexplained. The table for this sample lists 300,000 to 400,000 clones; 80% to 90% of them were counted only once. The top ten constitute roughly a tenth of the sample. What was sequenced was peripheral blood. These receptors came from a man between 25 and 39 years old with COVID-19, enrolled during active disease.

The chain employs TRBV10-3 and TRBJ1-1; weak D call: TRBD1 (5 bases). Germline lookup yields CDR1 ENHRY and CDR2 SYGVKD. The CDR3 loop spans 13 amino acids. The V end lost 5 bases, the J end lost 1 base, and 8 bases lay between the germline ends. DNA for the CDR3: TGTGCCATCAGTCCTCAGGGGAACACTGAAGCTTTCTTT. It encodes CAISPQGNTEAFF.

The V call is TRBV7-9, the J call TRBJ2-1, with 9 bases fitting TRBD2. This CDR3 is 16 amino acids long. V trimming: 5 bases; J trimming: 5 bases; junction bases outside the gene matches: 10. Germline assignment: CDR1 SEHNR and CDR2 FQNEAQ (reference sequence). The CDR3 DNA follows: TGTGCCAGCAGCCCCGGGGCGGGAGGGATCCACAATGAGCAGTTCTTC. This encodes CASSPGAGGIHNEQFF.

J is TRBJ2-3 and V is TRBV7-8, with 12 bases that match TRBD2. With 5 bases clipped from V and 6 bases from J, the junction kept 6 bases outside the gene matches. The CDR3 extends over 15 amino acids. The germline V gene encodes CDR1 SGHVS and CDR2 FQNEAQ. As DNA, the CDR3 is TGTGCCAGCAGCCTCTCTAGCGGGGGGGCCGATACGCAGTATTTT. Its protein is CASSLSSGGADTQYF.

The rearrangement uses TRBV4-1 and TRBJ2-1, with D perhaps matching TRBD2 (5 bases). Germline CDR1 is MGHRA and CDR2 is YSYEKL. V lost 0 bases, J lost 1 base, and 7 bases lay in between. The CDR3 covers 15 residues. The CDR3 region is CASSQDEGSYNEQFF. CDR3 bases: TGCGCCAGCAGCCAAGATGAGGGATCCTACAATGAGCAGTTCTTC.

In its sample, this clone was seen a few times. The CDR3 region is CASSTELRGTEAFF. The CDR3 DNA is TGTGCCAGCAGTACAGAACTCCGGGGCACTGAAGCTTTCTTT. This chain uses TRBV28 with TRBJ1-1; D call uncertain. The CDR3 spans 14 residues. With 5 bases removed from V and 4 bases from J, the gap between germline ends came to 14 bases. Looked up from germline, CDR1 is MDHEN and CDR2 is SYDVKM.

This chain links TRBV28 with TRBJ2-3; 16 positions match TRBD2. The CDR3 runs 18 residues. Germline CDR1 reads MDHEN; CDR2 reads SYDVKM. Trimming cost V 2 bases and J 5 bases; bases outside gene matches: 7. CDR3 nucleotide sequence: TGTGCCAGCAGTTTAGAGGGACTAGCGGGAGGGCCGATAGATACGCAGTATTTT. Protein product: CASSLEGLAGGPIDTQYF.

The chain joins TRBV10-3 to TRBJ2-3; 13 bases align to TRBD2. Per the germline V gene, CDR1 is ENHRY and CDR2 is SYGVKD. After removal of 7 bases from V and 5 bases from J, the junction contained 6 bases not matched to a gene. The CDR3 spans 15 residues. CDR3: CAITRLAGGVDTQYF. The CDR3 region has the DNA TGTGCCATCACCCGACTAGCGGGAGGAGTAGATACGCAGTATTTT.

The V gene is TRBV27, the J gene TRBJ1-2; D may be TRBD1 (5 bases). Germline loops: CDR1 MNHEY, CDR2 SMNVEV (reference sequence). This CDR3 has 13 residues. The V and J ends lost 10 bases and 8 bases respectively, with 20 bases between them. The CDR3, as DNA: TGTGCCACAAGAGACCGGGGGGTAGGGGGCTACACCTTC. Translated: CATRDRGVGGYTF.

V usage is TRBV5-1 and J usage is TRBJ2-3; the match to TRBD1 covers 11 bases. The length of the CDR3 is 16 residues. Germline lookup yields CDR1 SGHRS and CDR2 YFSETQ. The trim removed 3 bases at V and 4 bases at J, leaving 7 bases unmatched. This chain's CDR3 is CASSYLGQGAADTQYF. CDR3 DNA sequence: TGCGCCAGCAGCTACCTAGGACAGGGGGCCGCAGATACGCAGTATTTT.

The V call is TRBV29-1, the J call TRBJ2-7; maybe TRBD2 (7 bases). V lost 4 bases, J lost 3 bases, and 13 bases lay in between. Germline CDR1 and CDR2: SQVTM and ANQGSEA. The CDR3 runs 13 residues. The CDR3 sequence: CSVGGGESYEQYF. CDR3 nucleotides: TGCAGCGTTGGAGGGGGGGAAAGCTACGAGCAGTACTTC.

The chain joins TRBV10-3 to TRBJ2-7; 7 bases are a match to TRBD2. V was clipped by 8 bases and J by 0 bases; unmatched bases: 7. The CDR3 covers 14 residues. Germline V gives CDR1 ENHRY, CDR2 SYGVKD. The CDR3 DNA sequence: TGTGCCATCTCCAGCGGACTAGACTCCTACGAGCAGTACTTC. Protein: CAISSGLDSYEQYF.

The chain is built from TRBV7-9 and TRBJ1-6; D gene uncertain. The ends were cut back, 0 bases at V and 10 bases at J, with 4 bases in the middle. The CDR3 runs 12 residues. Per germline, CDR1 SEHNR and CDR2 FQNEAQ (reference sequence). For the CDR3, the DNA is TGTGCCAGCAGCTTAGCGCGGTCACCCCTCCACTTT. This sequence encodes CASSLARSPLHF. The entire variable domain, with the rest obtained from reference TRBV7-9 and TRBJ1-6, is as follows: DTGVSQNPRHKITKRGQNVTFRCDPISEHNRLYWYRQTLGQGPEFLTYFQNEAQLEKSRLLSDRFSAERPKGSFSTLEIQRTEQGDSAMYLCASSLARSPLHFGNGTRLTVT.

The chain has TRBV6-6 and TRBJ2-1, with D perhaps matching TRBD2 (6 bases). This CDR3 has 15 amino acids. Germline CDR1 and CDR2: MNHNY and SVGAGI (reference sequence). Trimming took off 6 bases at V and 3 bases at J, with 15 bases between the two ends. CDR3 amino acids: CASSRSGPNYNEQFF. CDR3 nucleotides: TGTGCCAGCAGCCGAAGCGGGCCGAACTACAATGAGCAGTTCTTC.

CDR3 in amino acids: CASSQVDTGRYTEAFF. CDR3 nucleotides: TGTGCCAGCAGCCAAGTGGACACAGGTCGGTACACTGAAGCTTTCTTT. The chain combines TRBV3-1 (or the pseudogene TRBV3-2) with TRBJ1-1; TRBD1 might be the D (5 bases). V lost 1 base to trimming and J lost 3 bases, with 15 bases between them. Per germline, CDR1 LGHDT and CDR2 YNNKEL (reference sequence). The CDR3 has 16 residues.

This clone has a single count. The genes are TRBV5-4 and TRBJ2-7; 10 bases are shared with TRBD1. V lost 4 bases, J lost 2 bases, and 6 bases stayed unmatched. Germline values: CDR1 SGHNT, CDR2 YYREEE (reference sequence). The CDR3 is 15 amino acids. The CDR3 DNA reads TGTGCCAGCAGCACCCCCGGGACAGGGGCCTACGAGCAGTACTTC. This translates into CASSTPGTGAYEQYF.

The CDR3 sequence is CASSLTSGRARRETQYF. CDR3 nucleotides: TGTGCCAGCAGCTTGACTAGCGGGAGGGCCCGTAGAGAGACCCAGTACTTC. The V call is TRBV7-2, the J call TRBJ2-5; TRBD2 agrees at 14 bases. Trimming took 3 bases from V and 4 from J; bases not matched to a gene: 7. The CDR3 loop spans 17 amino acids. CDR1 and CDR2 from the germline V gene are SGHTA and FQGNSA.

The chain carries TRBV27 and TRBJ1-5; 10 positions match TRBD1. V shed 5 bases and J 6 bases; nucleotides not matched to a gene: 10. Germline V gene sequence: CDR1 MNHEY, CDR2 SMNVEV (reference sequence). The CDR3 runs to 16 residues. Written as DNA, the CDR3 is TGTGCCAGCAGTCCACGGACAGGGGGTGGCGGTCAGCCCCAGCATTTT. Its translation: CASSPRTGGGGQPQHF.

The chain is built from TRBV7-2 and TRBJ1-2; D unclear. This CDR3 spans 15 amino acids. Germline V gene sequence: CDR1 SGHTA, CDR2 FQGNSA. V was shortened by 5 bases and J by 2 bases, with 15 bases between the two germline ends. CDR3 nucleotides: TGTGCCAGCAGCGAGCGGAGAATGAGAAACTATGGCTACACCTTC. This sequence encodes CASSERRMRNYGYTF. The whole variable domain, remainder taken from reference TRBV7-2 and TRBJ1-2, is GAGVSQSPSNKVTEKGKDVELRCDPISGHTALYWYRQSLGQGLEFLIYFQGNSAPDKSGLPSDRFSAERTGGSVSTLTIQRTQQEDSAVYLCASSERRMRNYGYTFGSGTRLTVV.

V usage is TRBV5-1 and J usage is TRBJ2-1; TRBD2 is a possible D gene (5 bases). V was pared by 4 bases and J by 7 bases, with 12 bases between. Germline V lookup: CDR1 SGHRS, CDR2 YFSETQ. CDR3 length: 13 amino acids. CDR3 in amino acids: CASSSGTENEQFF. CDR3 DNA sequence: TGCGCCAGCAGCAGCGGCACGGAGAATGAGCAGTTCTTC.

The chain is built from TRBV29-1 and TRBJ2-7, with 7 bases matching TRBD2. Germline CDR1 SQVTM, CDR2 ANQGSEA. Germline trimming cut 6 bases from V and 4 bases from J; bases unmatched to any gene: 12. The CDR3 sequence is 14 residues long. In DNA form, the CDR3 reads TGCAGCGTACTTGGGGGGGGGACGAGGTACGAGCAGTACTTC. The encoded protein is CSVLGGGTRYEQYF.

In this sample, this clone turned up once. This sequence joins TRBV4-1 and TRBJ1-1; TRBD1 might be the D (5 bases). This CDR3 has 12 residues. The ends were cut back, 1 base at V and 11 bases at J, with 11 bases in the middle. The germline gives CDR1 MGHRA, CDR2 YSYEKL. The CDR3 reads CASSQAAGRAFF. The CDR3 DNA is TGCGCCAGCAGCCAAGCTGCAGGGCGGGCTTTCTTT.

This clone was observed a single time. The chain recombines TRBV6-5 with TRBJ2-1; 10 bases match TRBD1. Germline V lookup: CDR1 MNHEY, CDR2 SVGAGI. The CDR3 length is 16 residues. With 4 bases clipped from V and 5 bases from J, the junction kept 8 bases outside the gene matches. CDR3 residues: CASSFRTGGFNNEQFF. The DNA for the CDR3 is TGTGCCAGCAGTTTTCGGACAGGGGGATTTAACAATGAGCAGTTCTTC.

The rearrangement uses TRBV10-3 and TRBJ2-3, with 8 nucleotides matching TRBD1. The junction had 10 bases not matched to a gene; V was cut back by 10 bases and J by 1 base. Germline V gene lookup returns CDR1 ENHRY and CDR2 SYGVKD. The CDR3 length is 15 residues. CDR3 DNA: TGTGCCACCAGATCGTCGACAGGGGGCACAGATACGCAGTATTTT. Protein sequence: CATRSSTGGTDTQYF.

The chain has TRBV6-2 or TRBV6-3 and TRBJ2-7, with 8 bases fitting TRBD1. V was clipped by 0 bases and J by 4 bases; unmatched bases: 5. The germline gives CDR1 MNHEY, CDR2 SVGEGT. The CDR3 consists of 15 residues. The CDR3 sequence is CASSYSDRDFYEQYF. The CDR3 region has the DNA TGTGCCAGCAGTTACTCGGACAGGGATTTTTACGAGCAGTACTTC.